The text below deals with one T cell receptor beta chain. What it binds is unknown. An end of the junction differs from the germline gene, which may be a read error. Sample-barcoded 5' priming and a J-beta primer mix drove a second PCR of about 6 to 12 cycles. TCRdb recomputed calls from the 5' RACE reads with MiXCR, one row per CDR3 protein. The sample carries 850,000 to 1,300,000 distinct CDR3 sequences, 45% recorded once. Per individual sample, total RNA of at least 5 micrograms was extracted. This sample is part of a study of blood T cells in healthy people across ages. The wider study: Template switching retrieved approximately one barcoded beta molecule for each two T cells.

Study results and limitations: Strong correlation was found linking TCR beta diversity to naive T cell percentage. Lack of knowledge of donor CMV status possibly confounded expanded clonotype changes.

The CDR3 covers 16 residues. CDR1 is SQVTM, CDR2 ANQGSEA, per germline. The source material was blood. The chain combines TRBV29-1 with TRBJ2-7; the D gene is possibly TRBD1 (5 bases). The clonotype was recovered from a woman aged 60 to 75 in good health. CDR3 sequence (DNA): TGCAGCGTTGGCGAACTCACGACAGCCCACCCTTCCGAGCGGTACTTC. Residues: CSVGELTTAHPSERYF.